This paragraph reports one T cell receptor beta chain. This sample was included in a study of T cell clonotyping in hematopoietic cell transplantation. Study-wide background: Recipients' pretransplant samples followed cytoreduction.

As to time point: recipient sample about 28 days before transplant, after cytoreduction. Samples: about 28 days before transplant, then days 30, 100 and 180 after. Germline CDR1 reads LNHDA; CDR2 reads SQIVND (reference sequence). The V segment lost 3 bases and the J segment 4 bases; nucleotides outside the gene matches: 12. CDR3 length equals 18 residues. Sequencing used immunoSEQ multiplex PCR; TCRdb keeps in-frame clones, though not all of them. The repertoire holds approximately 26,000 clones, 80% to 90% seen once, with 24% in the top ten. This specimen was peripheral blood mononuclear cells, taken before stem cell transplant. This TCR derives from a woman aged 55-69 years with acute myeloid leukemia. Some clones in this sample may be carry-over from other donors' samples. The gene calls are TRBV19 and TRBJ2-1, with TRBD2 matching over 10 bases. CDR3 protein: CASSIFPSRLAGYNEQFF. CDR3 DNA sequence: TGTGCCAGTAGTATTTTCCCATCACGACTAGCGGGTTACAATGAGCAGTTCTTC.